The 2 T cell receptor beta chains below all came from one sample that was sequenced in a study of T cells in localized non-small cell lung cancer. TCRdb's table, derived via immunoSEQ multiplex PCR, lists solely in-frame clones and lacks some. This sample has 70,000 to 90,000 clones; approximately 80% occur once, and the top ten carry roughly 9%. Sequencing was performed on peripheral blood, taken before any cancer treatment. The origin of the receptors is a female donor older than 55 with stage I lung adenocarcinoma.

This chain connects TRBV4-2 to TRBJ2-6; D possibly uses TRBD1 or TRBD2 (5 bases each). The CDR3 spans 15 residues. Germline loops: CDR1 LGHNA, CDR2 YNFKEQ. V lost 4 bases, J lost 0 bases, and 7 bases lay in between. In DNA form, the CDR3 reads TGTGCCAGCAGCCCGAGGGGCTCTGGGGCCAACGTCCTGACTTTC. Residues: CASSPRGSGANVLTF.

The V call is TRBV28, the J call TRBJ1-3; 11 bases are a match to TRBD1. Germline values: CDR1 MDHEN, CDR2 SYDVKM. The CDR3 spans 16 residues. V was pared by 2 bases and J by 8 bases, with 8 bases of the junction left unmatched. CDR3 protein: CASSLPLGQGVHTIYF. CDR3 bases: TGTGCCAGCAGTTTACCCCTGGGACAGGGGGTGCACACCATATATTTT.